Given below is one TCR beta chain in context. Its antigen remains unidentified. These data are taken from a study of cytomegalovirus exposure and HLA in healthy donors. CDR3 length equals 15 residues. V shed 4 bases, J shed 6 bases, and the junction held 11 bases outside the gene matches. The germline V gene has CDR1 SGHVS and CDR2 FQNEAQ. A multiplex PCR was run with 60 Vbeta primers and 13 Jbeta primers. The assay was immunoSEQ multiplex PCR, and TCRdb's table has in-frame clones only and misses some. In the table there are just over 95,000 clones, around 79% of which are singletons. Overall study results and limits: By HLA locus, TCR association rates varied in a later analysis, with DRB1 showing the most and HLA-C the fewest. The sole available immune exposure information was CMV serostatus. Productive status was seen about 90% or about 30% of the time for most TCR beta V segments in an earlier analysis.

The source of this sequence is a woman between 40 and 55 years old in good health and CMV-seronegative. The sample taken for sequencing was PBMCs. The rearrangement links TRBV7-8 to TRBJ2-7; 8 bases line up with TRBD1. The CDR3 sequence is CASSYTGQGTSEQYF. The CDR3 coding sequence is TGTGCCAGCAGCTACACCGGACAGGGCACGAGCGAGCAGTACTTC.